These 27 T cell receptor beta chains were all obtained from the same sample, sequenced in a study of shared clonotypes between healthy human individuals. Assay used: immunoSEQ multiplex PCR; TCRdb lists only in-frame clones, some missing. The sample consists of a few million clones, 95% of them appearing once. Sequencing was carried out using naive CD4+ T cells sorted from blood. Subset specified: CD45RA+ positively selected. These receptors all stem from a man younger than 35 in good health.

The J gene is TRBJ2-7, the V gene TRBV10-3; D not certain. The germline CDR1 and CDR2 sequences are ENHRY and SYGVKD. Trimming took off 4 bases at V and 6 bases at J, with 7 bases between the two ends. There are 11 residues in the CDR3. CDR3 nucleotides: TGTGCCATCAGTGCGGAGCTCGAGCAGTACTTC. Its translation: CAISAELEQYF.

DNA of the CDR3: TGTGCCAGCAGAGAGGGCGCTTTGGGTTCACCCCTCCACTTT. As protein: CASREGALGSPLHF. The rearrangement links TRBV6-6 to TRBJ1-6, with D unresolved. Trimming left V 6 bases short and J 9 bases short, with 15 bases between. Germline V gives CDR1 MNHNY, CDR2 SVGAGI (reference sequence). The length of the CDR3 is 14 residues.

CDR3: CASSFTSGRTDTQYF. As DNA, the CDR3 is TGTGCCAGCAGTTTCACTAGCGGGAGAACAGATACGCAGTATTTT. This chain connects TRBV27 to TRBJ2-3; 11 bases are a match to TRBD2. The CDR3 is 15 amino acids. The germline V gene has CDR1 MNHEY and CDR2 SMNVEV (reference sequence). Losses at the gene ends were 3 bases for V and 3 bases for J; bases not matched to a gene: 2.

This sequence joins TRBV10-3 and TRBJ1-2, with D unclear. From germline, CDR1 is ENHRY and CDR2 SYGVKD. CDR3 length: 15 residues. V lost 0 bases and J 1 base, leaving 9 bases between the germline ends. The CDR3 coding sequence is TGTGCCATCAGTGAGTCGAGGGCTGATAACTATGGCTACACCTTC. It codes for CAISESRADNYGYTF.

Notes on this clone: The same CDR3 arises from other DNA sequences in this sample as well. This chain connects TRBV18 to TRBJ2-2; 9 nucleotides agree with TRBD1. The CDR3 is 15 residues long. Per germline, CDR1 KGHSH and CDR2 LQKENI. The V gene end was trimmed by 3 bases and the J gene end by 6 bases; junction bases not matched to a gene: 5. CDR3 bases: TGTGCCAGCTCACCGCCGGGACAGGGATCCGGGGAGCTGTTTTTT. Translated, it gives CASSPPGQGSGELFF.

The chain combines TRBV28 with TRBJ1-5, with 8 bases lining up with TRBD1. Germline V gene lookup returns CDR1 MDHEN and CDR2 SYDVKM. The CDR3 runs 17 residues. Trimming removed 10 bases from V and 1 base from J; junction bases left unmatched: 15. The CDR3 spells CAITGDRRWRSNQPQHF. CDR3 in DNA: TGTGCCATCACTGGGGACAGGCGCTGGAGAAGCAATCAGCCCCAGCATTTT.

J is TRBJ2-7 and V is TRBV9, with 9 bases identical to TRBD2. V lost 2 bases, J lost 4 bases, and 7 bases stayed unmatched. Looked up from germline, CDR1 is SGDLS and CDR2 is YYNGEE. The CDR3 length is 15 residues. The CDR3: CASSVASGDIYEQYF. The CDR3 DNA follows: TGTGCCAGCAGCGTGGCTAGCGGGGACATATACGAGCAGTACTTC. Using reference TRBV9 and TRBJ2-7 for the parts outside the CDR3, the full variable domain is DSGVTQTPKHLITATGQRVTLRCSPRSGDLSVYWYQQSLDQGLQFLIQYYNGEERAKGNILERFSAQQFPDLHSELNLSSLELGDSALYFCASSVASGDIYEQYFGPGTRLTVT.

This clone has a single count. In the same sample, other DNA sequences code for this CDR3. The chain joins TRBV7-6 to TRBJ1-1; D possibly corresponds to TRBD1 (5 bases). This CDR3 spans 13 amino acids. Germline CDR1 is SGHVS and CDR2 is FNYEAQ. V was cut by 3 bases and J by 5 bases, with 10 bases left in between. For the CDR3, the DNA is TGTGCCAGCAGCTTCGGGGGGGGAACTGAAGCTTTCTTT. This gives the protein CASSFGGGTEAFF.

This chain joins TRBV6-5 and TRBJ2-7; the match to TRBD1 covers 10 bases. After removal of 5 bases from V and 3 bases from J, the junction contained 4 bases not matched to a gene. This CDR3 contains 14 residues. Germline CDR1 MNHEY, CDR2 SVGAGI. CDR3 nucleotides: TGTGCCAGCAGTCCCGGGACAGGGGACTACGAGCAGTACTTC. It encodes CASSPGTGDYEQYF.

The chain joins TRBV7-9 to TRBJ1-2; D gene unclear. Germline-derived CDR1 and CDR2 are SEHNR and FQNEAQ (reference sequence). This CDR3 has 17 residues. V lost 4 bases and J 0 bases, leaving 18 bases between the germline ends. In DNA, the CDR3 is TGTGCCAGCAGCTACGATTCTTGGGCAGCCCCTAACTATGGCTACACCTTC. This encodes CASSYDSWAAPNYGYTF.

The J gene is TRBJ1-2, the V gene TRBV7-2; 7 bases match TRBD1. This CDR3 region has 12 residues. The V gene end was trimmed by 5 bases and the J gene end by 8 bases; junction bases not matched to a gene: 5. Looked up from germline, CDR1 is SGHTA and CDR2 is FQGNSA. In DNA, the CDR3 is TGTGCCAGCAGCACGACAGGGCCCGGCTACACCTTC. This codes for CASSTTGPGYTF.

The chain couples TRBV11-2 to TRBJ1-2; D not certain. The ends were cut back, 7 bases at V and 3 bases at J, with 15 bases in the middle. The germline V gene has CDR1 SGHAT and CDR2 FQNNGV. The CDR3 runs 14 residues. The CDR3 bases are TGTGCCAGCAACCGCATAGGGAGGGACTATGGCTACACCTTC. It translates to CASNRIGRDYGYTF.

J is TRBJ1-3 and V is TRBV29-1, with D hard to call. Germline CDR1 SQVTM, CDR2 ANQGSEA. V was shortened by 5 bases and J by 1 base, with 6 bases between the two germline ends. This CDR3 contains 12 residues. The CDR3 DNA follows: TGCAGCGTTCGGGCTTCTGGAAACACCATATATTTT. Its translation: CSVRASGNTIYF.

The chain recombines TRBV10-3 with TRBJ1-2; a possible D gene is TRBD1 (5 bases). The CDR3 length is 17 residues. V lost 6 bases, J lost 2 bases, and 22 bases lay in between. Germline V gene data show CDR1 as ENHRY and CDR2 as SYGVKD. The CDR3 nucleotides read TGTGCCATCAGCGGGTTCGCAGGGAGAGCAAGCAACTATGGCTACACCTTC. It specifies CAISGFAGRASNYGYTF.

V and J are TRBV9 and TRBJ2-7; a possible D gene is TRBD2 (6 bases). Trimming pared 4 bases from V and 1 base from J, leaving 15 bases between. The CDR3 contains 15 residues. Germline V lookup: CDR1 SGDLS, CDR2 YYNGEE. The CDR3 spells CASSPGRGVSYEQYF. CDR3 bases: TGTGCCAGCAGCCCTGGACGCGGGGTGTCCTACGAGCAGTACTTC.

Written as DNA, the CDR3 is TGTGCCAGCAGTGGACAGGGGAGTCAGCCCCAGCATTTT. It is translated as CASSGQGSQPQHF. The rearrangement joins TRBV25-1 to TRBJ1-5, with 8 bases fitting TRBD1. V shed 4 bases, J shed 6 bases, and the junction held 2 bases outside the gene matches. CDR3 size: 13 residues. Germline CDR1 and CDR2: MGHDK and SYGVNS.

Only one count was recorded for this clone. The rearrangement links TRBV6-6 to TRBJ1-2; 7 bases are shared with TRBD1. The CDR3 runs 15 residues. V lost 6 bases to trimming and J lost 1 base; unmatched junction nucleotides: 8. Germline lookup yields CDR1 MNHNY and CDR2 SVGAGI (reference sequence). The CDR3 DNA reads TGTGCCAGCAGCCCCGGGACAGTGAATAACTATGGCTACACCTTC. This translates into CASSPGTVNNYGYTF.

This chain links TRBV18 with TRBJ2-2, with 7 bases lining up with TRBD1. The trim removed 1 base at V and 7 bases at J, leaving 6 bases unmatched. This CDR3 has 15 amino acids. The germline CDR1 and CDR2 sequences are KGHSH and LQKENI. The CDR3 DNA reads TGTGCCAGCTCACCACGCGACAGGGTTGGCGGGGAGCTGTTTTTT. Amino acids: CASSPRDRVGGELFF.

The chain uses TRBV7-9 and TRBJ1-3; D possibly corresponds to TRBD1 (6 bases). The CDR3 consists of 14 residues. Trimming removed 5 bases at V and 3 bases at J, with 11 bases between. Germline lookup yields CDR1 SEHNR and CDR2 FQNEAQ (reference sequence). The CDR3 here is CASSLRTDGNTIYF. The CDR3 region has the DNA TGTGCCAGCAGCCTTAGGACAGATGGAAACACCATATATTTT. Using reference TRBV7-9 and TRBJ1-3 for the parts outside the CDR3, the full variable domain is DTGVSQNPRHKITKRGQNVTFRCDPISEHNRLYWYRQTLGQGPEFLTYFQNEAQLEKSRLLSDRFSAERPKGSFSTLEIQRTEQGDSAMYLCASSLRTDGNTIYFGEGSWLTVV.

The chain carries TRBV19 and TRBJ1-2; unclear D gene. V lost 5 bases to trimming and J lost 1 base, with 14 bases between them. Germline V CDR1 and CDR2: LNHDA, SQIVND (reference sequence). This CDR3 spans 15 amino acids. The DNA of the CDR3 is TGTGCCAGTAGTCCTGGGCCGGGCGATAACTATGGCTACACCTTC. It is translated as CASSPGPGDNYGYTF.

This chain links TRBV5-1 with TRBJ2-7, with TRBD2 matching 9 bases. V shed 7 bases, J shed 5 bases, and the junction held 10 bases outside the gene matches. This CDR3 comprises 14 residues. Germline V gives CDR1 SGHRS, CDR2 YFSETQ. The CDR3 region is CASSPGTSRNEQYF. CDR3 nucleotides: TGCGCCAGCTCCCCCGGGACTAGCCGGAACGAGCAGTACTTC.

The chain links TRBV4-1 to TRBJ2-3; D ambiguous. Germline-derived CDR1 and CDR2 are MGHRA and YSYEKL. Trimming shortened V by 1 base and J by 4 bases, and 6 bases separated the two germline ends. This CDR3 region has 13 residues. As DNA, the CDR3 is TGCGCCAGCAGCCAAGCACAGTCAGATACGCAGTATTTT. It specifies CASSQAQSDTQYF.

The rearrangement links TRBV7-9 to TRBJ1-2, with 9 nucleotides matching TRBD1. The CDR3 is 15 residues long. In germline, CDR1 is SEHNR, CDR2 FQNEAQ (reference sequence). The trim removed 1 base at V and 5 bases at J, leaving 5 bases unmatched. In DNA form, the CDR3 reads TGTGCCAGCAGCTTAGGACAGGGGGAGTATTATGGCTACACCTTC. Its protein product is CASSLGQGEYYGYTF.

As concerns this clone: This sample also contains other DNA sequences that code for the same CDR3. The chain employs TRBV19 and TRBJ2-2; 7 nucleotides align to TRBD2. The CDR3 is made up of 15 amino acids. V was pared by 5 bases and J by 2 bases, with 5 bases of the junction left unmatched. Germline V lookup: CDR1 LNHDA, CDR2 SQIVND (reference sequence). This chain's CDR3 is CASSFAGANTGELFF. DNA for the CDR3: TGTGCCAGTAGTTTCGCGGGAGCAAACACCGGGGAGCTGTTTTTT.

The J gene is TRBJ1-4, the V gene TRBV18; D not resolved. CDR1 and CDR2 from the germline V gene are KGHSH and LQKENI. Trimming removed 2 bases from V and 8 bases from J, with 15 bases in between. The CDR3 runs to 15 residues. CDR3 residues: CASSPSVAGYEKLFF. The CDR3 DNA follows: TGTGCCAGCTCACCAAGCGTTGCGGGGTACGAAAAACTGTTTTTT. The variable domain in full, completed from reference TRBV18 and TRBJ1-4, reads NAGVMQNPRHLVRRRGQEARLRCSPMKGHSHVYWYRQLPEEGLKFMVYLQKENIIDESGMPKERFSAEFPKEGPSILRIQQVVRGDSAAYFCASSPSVAGYEKLFFGSGTQLSVL.

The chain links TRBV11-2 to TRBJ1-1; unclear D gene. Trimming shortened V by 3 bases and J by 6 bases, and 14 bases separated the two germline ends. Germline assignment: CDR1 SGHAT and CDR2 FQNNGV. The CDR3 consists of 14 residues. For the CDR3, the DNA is TGTGCCAGCAGCTTCCTTGGACGGGAAGCTGAAGCTTTCTTT. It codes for CASSFLGREAEAFF.

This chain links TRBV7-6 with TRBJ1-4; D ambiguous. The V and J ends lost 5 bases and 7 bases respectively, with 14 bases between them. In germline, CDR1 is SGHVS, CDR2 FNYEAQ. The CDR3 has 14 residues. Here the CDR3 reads CASSLRIGVEKLFF. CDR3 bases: TGTGCCAGCAGCCTTAGAATAGGCGTTGAAAAACTGTTTTTT.